A single sample is the source of the 15 T cell receptor beta chains below, sequenced in a study of blood T cell repertoires in COVID-19. This table comes from immunoSEQ multiplex PCR, and its TCRdb copy is limited to in-frame clones, with some not included. The profile shows some 370,000 clones, over 75% of them singletons. Material for sequencing was peripheral blood. These receptor sequences come from a woman aged 25 to 39 with COVID-19, enrolled during active disease.

In the case of this clone: At one end the junction does not follow the germline gene, possibly because of a read error. The chain couples TRBV5-5 to TRBJ1-2, with 8 nucleotides matching TRBD1. The CDR3 spans 12 residues. Germline values: CDR1 SGHKS, CDR2 YYEKEE (reference sequence). As DNA, the CDR3 is TGTGCCAGCAGCTACTCAGGGGGCGTTTTCCTCTTC. This encodes CASSYSGGVFLF.

Worth noting for this clone: One end of the junction is discordant with germline, which a read error may explain. Other DNA variants within this sample encode the same CDR3. The V and J genes are TRBV7-6 and TRBJ2-3; perhaps TRBD1 as D (6 bases). The length of the CDR3 is 13 residues. Per germline, CDR1 SGHVS and CDR2 FNYEAQ. CDR3: CASSFGGTDTQYF. The CDR3 DNA is TGTGCCAGCAGCTTTGGGGGCACGGATACGCAGTATTTT.

The V call is TRBV7-9, the J call TRBJ2-7; the match to TRBD1 covers 8 bases. Trimming removed 6 bases from V and 2 bases from J; junction bases left unmatched: 3. Per the germline V gene, CDR1 is SEHNR and CDR2 is FQNEAQ (reference sequence). The CDR3 is 13 amino acids. The chain's CDR3 is CASSHRGTYEQYF. DNA of the CDR3: TGTGCCAGCAGTCACAGGGGGACCTACGAGCAGTACTTC.

V and J are TRBV4-1 and TRBJ2-7; 7 bases map to TRBD1. Per germline, CDR1 MGHRA and CDR2 YSYEKL. J gave up 2 bases and V 3 bases, and 10 bases lay outside the gene matches. This CDR3 spans 16 amino acids. The CDR3 nucleotides are TGCGCCAGCAGCCACCCTTTGGGGACAGCCCCCTACGAGCAGTACTTC. Amino acids: CASSHPLGTAPYEQYF.

The chain combines TRBV6-1 with TRBJ2-1; 10 positions match TRBD2. The CDR3 is made up of 16 amino acids. From germline, CDR1 is MNHNS and CDR2 SASEGT. V gave up 2 bases and J gave up 2 bases; unmatched junction bases: 3. The CDR3 DNA sequence: TGTGCCAGCAGTGAATGGGGGACTAGCGCCTACAATGAGCAGTTCTTC. It specifies CASSEWGTSAYNEQFF.

The chain uses TRBV3-1 (or the pseudogene TRBV3-2) and TRBJ2-7; TRBD1 is a possible D gene (5 bases). This CDR3 has 16 residues. Germline assignment: CDR1 LGHDT and CDR2 YNNKEL (reference sequence). Trimming took 1 base from V and 7 from J, leaving 20 bases between them. The CDR3: CASSQVRLVDSGEQYF. The CDR3 region has the DNA TGTGCCAGCAGCCAAGTCCGTCTCGTGGATTCAGGGGAGCAGTACTTC.

The chain employs TRBV28 and TRBJ2-1; the D gene is possibly TRBD2 (5 bases). The germline CDR1 and CDR2 sequences are MDHEN and SYDVKM. There are 15 residues in the CDR3. The ends were cut back, 4 bases at V and 0 bases at J, with 10 bases in the middle. The chain's CDR3 is CASSYPGSSYNEQFF. The DNA of the CDR3 is TGTGCCAGCAGTTACCCGGGGAGCTCCTACAATGAGCAGTTCTTC.

V is TRBV5-1 and J is TRBJ1-1, with 11 positions matching TRBD1. V lost 2 bases and J lost 5; bases outside the gene matches: 11. Germline V gene sequence: CDR1 SGHRS, CDR2 YFSETQ. The CDR3 loop spans 17 amino acids. The CDR3 loop reads CASSFTRTGGLSTEAFF. The CDR3 DNA follows: TGCGCCAGCAGCTTTACACGGACAGGGGGCTTGAGTACTGAAGCTTTCTTT.

The genes are TRBV5-1 and TRBJ2-5, with TRBD1 identical over 9 bases. Germline V gene lookup returns CDR1 SGHRS and CDR2 YFSETQ. The CDR3 contains 15 residues. Trimming cost V 4 bases and J 0 bases; bases outside gene matches: 4. The CDR3 sequence: CASSRGQGHQETQYF. CDR3 coding DNA: TGCGCCAGCAGCCGGGGACAGGGCCACCAAGAGACCCAGTACTTC.

The genes are TRBV5-6 and TRBJ1-4, with D possibly matching TRBD1 (5 bases). Germline V gene data show CDR1 as SGHDT and CDR2 as YYEEEE. Trimming removed 0 bases from V and 7 bases from J, with 16 bases in between. The CDR3 extends over 16 amino acids. CDR3 nucleotide sequence: TGTGCCAGCAGCTTGGTTCATGCGGGGGGACGTGAAAAACTGTTTTTT. It translates to CASSLVHAGGREKLFF.

CDR3 DNA: TGCAGCGTCCCCGGCGGGACAGGGTTCGGAGATACGCAGTATTTT. Translating it yields CSVPGGTGFGDTQYF. The rearrangement links TRBV29-1 to TRBJ2-3; 9 nucleotides line up with TRBD1. The CDR3 consists of 15 residues. The V segment lost 6 bases and the J segment 5 bases; nucleotides outside the gene matches: 12. Germline V lookup: CDR1 SQVTM, CDR2 ANQGSEA.

The rearrangement joins TRBV6-2 or TRBV6-3 to TRBJ2-3; no clear D gene. Trimming cost V 6 bases and J 6 bases, with 10 bases left between them. Germline V gene data show CDR1 as MNHEY and CDR2 as SVGEGT. This CDR3 region has 12 residues. The CDR3 loop reads CASSSSADTQYF. CDR3 sequence (DNA): TGTGCCAGCAGCTCCTCAGCGGATACGCAGTATTTT.

The chain couples TRBV30 to TRBJ2-5, with 11 positions matching TRBD1. Germline trimming cut 3 bases from V and 5 bases from J; bases unmatched to any gene: 5. This CDR3 is 14 amino acids long. CDR1 GTSNPN and CDR2 SVGIG come from the germline V gene (reference sequence). Here the CDR3 DNA reads TGTGCCTGGAGGAGGACAGGGGGCGGCGAGACCCAGTACTTC. It is translated as CAWRRTGGGETQYF.

V usage is TRBV4-1 and J usage is TRBJ2-3; 12 positions match TRBD2. CDR3 length: 18 amino acids. CDR1 is MGHRA and CDR2 is YSYEKL in the germline V gene. The V gene end was trimmed by 3 bases and the J gene end by 6 bases; junction bases not matched to a gene: 13. The CDR3 sequence: CASSHSRASGRAADTQYF. For the CDR3, the DNA is TGCGCCAGCAGCCACAGCCGGGCTAGCGGGAGGGCCGCGGATACGCAGTATTTT.

About this clone itself: Different DNA sequences within this sample yield the same CDR3. The gene calls are TRBV27 and TRBJ1-2, with D maybe TRBD1 (6 bases). Trimming took off 2 bases at V and 2 bases at J, with 12 bases between the two ends. Germline loops: CDR1 MNHEY, CDR2 SMNVEV (reference sequence). CDR3 length: 15 residues. The DNA of the CDR3 is TGTGCCAGCAGTTTAACGGGCAGGGGCAACTATGGCTACACCTTC. Translating gives CASSLTGRGNYGYTF.